One and the same sample provided the 31 T cell receptor beta chains below, sequenced in a study of blood T cells in healthy people across ages (dated by TCRdb to between 2015 and 2016). Libraries were made using 5' RACE. This sample was sequenced with an Illumina HiSeq 2500. A second PCR of about 7 to 12 cycles was run with a J-beta primer mix and a sample-barcoded 5' primer. Clones were called with MiXCR by TCRdb after fastp trimmed the public reads at Q25, and only in-frame beta chains were retained. CDR3 protein sequences are deduplicated, and each keeps its most common genes and DNA. In this sample the table shows about 640,000 distinct CDR3 sequences, roughly 58% of which occur a single time. The ten biggest clones cover around 37% of the sample. The sample consisted of blood. All receptors derive from a man in his 60s in good health.

This CDR3 reads CASSPTLSGFGEQYF. The CDR3 coding sequence is TGTGCCAGCAGCCCGACTCTGTCTGGTTTTGGGGAGCAGTACTTC. The chain carries TRBV6-6 and TRBJ2-7, with unresolved D. Between the trimmed V and J ends, which lost 6 bases and 7 bases, there was a span of 22 bases. CDR3 length equals 15 residues. In germline, CDR1 is MNHNY, CDR2 SVGAGI (reference sequence).

The rearrangement joins TRBV5-1 to TRBJ2-3; D remains ambiguous. CDR3 size: 13 residues. Trimming left V 0 bases short and J 7 bases short, with 9 bases between. Germline V gene sequence: CDR1 SGHRS, CDR2 YFSETQ. The CDR3 nucleotides read TGCGCCAGCAGCTTGGTTGTCTCCCATACGCAGTATTTT. It is translated as CASSLVVSHTQYF.

The genes are TRBV7-2 and TRBJ2-1; 8 bases match TRBD2. The CDR3 sequence is 15 residues long. Germline V gene lookup returns CDR1 SGHTA and CDR2 FQGNSA. The J segment lost 6 bases and the V segment lost 1 base, leaving 5 bases of the junction unmatched. This CDR3 reads CASSLVRGGVNEQFF. The CDR3 coding sequence is TGTGCCAGCAGCTTAGTCCGGGGGGGGGTCAATGAGCAGTTCTTC.

This chain joins TRBV7-8 and TRBJ2-5, with 10 bases fitting TRBD1. The J call may be mistaken, given a closer DNA end match to TRBJ2-7. The V gene's germline CDR1 is SGHVS and CDR2 FQNEAQ. The CDR3 totals 14 residues. CDR3 bases: TGTGCCAGCAGCTTCCGGGACAGGGGTAACGAGCAGTACTTC. This gives the protein CASSFRDRGNEQYF.

The chain links TRBV4-2 to TRBJ1-1; 12 nucleotides agree with TRBD1. CDR1 LGHNA and CDR2 YNFKEQ come from the germline V gene. The CDR3 runs 17 residues. With V trimmed by 2 bases and J by 5 bases, 9 bases remained unmatched. This CDR3 is CASSQLGTGGVWTEAFF. The DNA of the CDR3 is TGTGCCAGCAGCCAACTGGGGACAGGGGGCGTCTGGACTGAAGCTTTCTTT.

This clonotype was observed a few times. The rearrangement links TRBV7-2 to TRBJ2-5; the D gene is possibly TRBD1 (6 bases). The V gene's germline CDR1 is SGHTA and CDR2 FQGNSA. Deletions cut 4 bases from V and 4 bases from J, with 16 bases between. The CDR3 has 15 amino acids. CDR3 residues: CASSSAQGIGETQYF. CDR3 sequence (DNA): TGTGCCAGCAGCTCAGCGCAGGGGATTGGAGAGACCCAGTACTTC.

This clonotype came up a few times. This chain joins TRBV28 and TRBJ2-5; maybe TRBD2 (7 bases). With 3 bases removed from V and 2 bases from J, the gap between germline ends came to 13 bases. The CDR3 covers 15 residues. The germline V gene encodes CDR1 MDHEN and CDR2 SYDVKM. This CDR3 reads CASSLGGLAQETQYF. The CDR3 DNA follows: TGTGCCAGCAGTTTGGGGGGGCTGGCACAAGAGACCCAGTACTTC.

The chain has TRBV10-3 and TRBJ2-6; D perhaps matches TRBD2 (6 bases). Germline loops: CDR1 ENHRY, CDR2 SYGVKD. This CDR3 has 17 amino acids. The germline V and J ends were trimmed by 4 bases and 0 bases, with 13 bases remaining between them. The DNA of the CDR3 is TGTGCCATCAGTGCCGGGCACGGGGGCTCTGGGGCCAACGTCCTGACTTTC. Its translation: CAISAGHGGSGANVLTF.

The rearrangement uses TRBV5-4 and TRBJ2-1; 9 positions agree with TRBD2. This CDR3 contains 17 residues. From germline, CDR1 is SGHNT and CDR2 YYREEE (reference sequence). V shed 0 bases and J 0 bases; nucleotides not matched to a gene: 4. The CDR3 DNA sequence: TGTGCCAGCAGCTTGGCCGCGCGGGGGGGCTCCTACAATGAGCAGTTCTTC. It specifies CASSLAARGGSYNEQFF.

This clonotype was observed at least ten times. The CDR3, as DNA: TGTGCCAGCAGCTTGACCGACAAACAGGGAGCTTTCTTT. Amino acid sequence: CASSLTDKQGAFF. The rearrangement uses TRBV5-5 and TRBJ1-1; D is possibly TRBD1 (6 bases). CDR3 length equals 13 residues. CDR1 is SGHKS and CDR2 is YYEKEE in the germline V gene (reference sequence). V was clipped by 1 base and J by 10 bases, with 14 bases between them.

Comments on this clonotype: One end of the junction varies from germline; a read error may be responsible. The chain uses TRBV7-3 and TRBJ2-6; the D gene could be TRBD1 or TRBD2 (6 bases each). There are 15 residues in the CDR3. CDR1 SGHTA and CDR2 FQGTGA come from the germline V gene. CDR3 sequence (DNA): TGTGCCAGCAGCTTAGGGGGCTGGGGGGCCAACGTCCCGACTTTC. Protein sequence: CASSLGGWGANVPTF.

At least ten counts were recorded for this clonotype. This chain connects TRBV7-9 to TRBJ2-1, with D uncertain. The V gene's germline CDR1 is SEHNR and CDR2 FQNEAQ (reference sequence). The CDR3 is 12 amino acids. V dropped 3 bases and J dropped 5 bases, with 5 bases sitting between them. The CDR3 DNA is TGTGCCAGCAGCTTCCTAAACAATGAGCAGTTCTTC. Protein: CASSFLNNEQFF.

The V gene is TRBV25-1, the J gene TRBJ1-1; D is possibly TRBD1 (6 bases). Trimming shortened V by 2 bases and J by 1 base, and 11 bases separated the two germline ends. This CDR3 spans 15 amino acids. CDR1 and CDR2 (germline): MGHDK, SYGVNS. The CDR3 DNA follows: TGTGCCAGCAGTGAAACCGACAGGTGGAACACTGAAGCTTTCTTT. Its protein is CASSETDRWNTEAFF.

The chain joins TRBV7-6 to TRBJ1-6; 10 positions agree with TRBD1. Germline V gene data show CDR1 as SGHVS and CDR2 as FNYEAQ. Losses at the gene ends were 4 bases for V and 10 bases for J; bases not matched to a gene: 4. This CDR3 region has 14 residues. This chain's CDR3 is CASSSTGGGSPLHF. The CDR3 DNA sequence: TGTGCCAGCAGCTCGACAGGGGGCGGGTCACCCCTCCACTTT.

This chain connects TRBV7-2 to TRBJ2-3; TRBD2 is a possible D gene (6 bases). This CDR3 region has 14 residues. Germline-derived CDR1 and CDR2 are SGHTA and FQGNSA. Trimming took off 5 bases at V and 4 bases at J, with 13 bases between the two ends. CDR3 sequence (DNA): TGTGCCAGCAGCCCCGGGGGTAATTCAGATACGCAGTATTTT. Translated, it gives CASSPGGNSDTQYF.

The chain joins TRBV29-1 to TRBJ2-5, with D perhaps assigned TRBD1 or TRBD2 (5 bases each). The J call may be incorrect, as the DNA end agrees better with TRBJ2-7. The CDR3 consists of 13 residues. Germline CDR1 reads SQVTM; CDR2 reads ANQGSEA. In nucleotides, the CDR3 is TGCAGCGCTGGGGACGGAGATGAGTACGAGCAGTACTTC. It specifies CSAGDGDEYEQYF.

To note about this clonotype: A junction boundary mismatches the germline segment, possibly from a read error. V usage is TRBV7-2 and J usage is TRBJ2-1, with D maybe TRBD1 (5 bases). Per germline, CDR1 SGHTA and CDR2 FQGNSA. CDR3 length: 14 residues. CDR3 bases: TGTGCCAGCAGCTTAGCTGGACACCTCTACGAGCAGTACTTT. Translated, it gives CASSLAGHLYEQYF. The full variable domain, rest sourced from reference TRBV7-2 and TRBJ2-1, is GAGVSQSPSNKVTEKGKDVELRCDPISGHTALYWYRQSLGQGLEFLIYFQGNSAPDKSGLPSDRFSAERTGGSVSTLTIQRTQQEDSAVYLCASSLAGHLYEQYFGPGTRLTVL.

V and J are TRBV4-2 and TRBJ2-6, with 11 bases matching TRBD2. The CDR3 loop spans 20 amino acids. V shed 1 base and J 2 bases; nucleotides not matched to a gene: 10. CDR1 is LGHNA, CDR2 YNFKEQ, per germline. The CDR3 sequence is CASSQASRLAGRAGANVLTF. The DNA for the CDR3 is TGTGCCAGCAGCCAAGCCTCCCGACTAGCGGGAAGGGCTGGGGCCAACGTCCTGACTTTC.

V and J are TRBV5-6 and TRBJ2-5; D might be TRBD1 (5 bases). CDR1 SGHDT and CDR2 YYEEEE come from the germline V gene. Trimming left V 4 bases short and J 2 bases short, with 12 bases between. The length of the CDR3 is 14 residues. The CDR3 DNA reads as TGTGCCAGCAGCCTATGGACATTACAAGAGACCCAGTACTTC. Translated, it gives CASSLWTLQETQYF. Drawing the rest from reference TRBV5-6 and TRBJ2-5, the complete variable domain is DAGVTQSPTHLIKTRGQQVTLRCSPKSGHDTVSWYQQALGQGPQFIFQYYEEEERQRGNFPDRFSGHQFPNYSSELNVNALLLGDSALYLCASSLWTLQETQYFGPGTRLLVL.

The chain carries TRBV7-2 and TRBJ2-7; tentatively, D is TRBD2 (6 bases). This CDR3 region has 16 residues. The germline gives CDR1 SGHTA, CDR2 FQGNSA. The germline V and J ends were trimmed by 3 bases and 2 bases, with 17 bases remaining between them. CDR3 in DNA: TGTGCCAGCAGCTTGGAGGGACGAGCAGGGCCCTACGAGCAGTACTTC. Translated, it gives CASSLEGRAGPYEQYF.

This clonotype was seen a few times. The chain combines TRBV6-5 with TRBJ2-5; tentative D call: TRBD1 (6 bases). The V gene's germline CDR1 is MNHEY and CDR2 SVGAGI. The CDR3 contains 15 residues. V lost 4 bases, J lost 0 bases, and 12 bases lay in between. CDR3 region: CASSLITGYQETQYF. The DNA of the CDR3 is TGTGCCAGCAGTTTGATCACAGGGTACCAAGAGACCCAGTACTTC.

The chain uses TRBV12-3 or TRBV12-4 and TRBJ2-1; D is undetermined. The CDR3 consists of 16 residues. Trimming pared 8 bases from V and 0 bases from J, leaving 17 bases between. CDR3 sequence: CASSFGWVRSYNEQFF. In DNA, the CDR3 is TGTGCCAGCTCCTTCGGGTGGGTCCGCTCCTACAATGAGCAGTTCTTC.

This chain connects TRBV6-6 to TRBJ1-2; the match to TRBD1 covers 9 bases. The germline V gene has CDR1 MNHNY and CDR2 SVGAGI (reference sequence). The V gene end was trimmed by 6 bases and the J gene end by 4 bases; junction bases not matched to a gene: 6. The CDR3 extends over 14 amino acids. The CDR3 here is CASRIQGAGYGYTF. The CDR3, as DNA: TGTGCCAGCAGAATACAGGGGGCCGGCTATGGCTACACCTTC.

The chain links TRBV6-6 to TRBJ2-1, with 12 positions matching TRBD2. The CDR3 is 17 residues long. The V gene end was trimmed by 3 bases and the J gene end by 0 bases; junction bases not matched to a gene: 3. Germline CDR1 is MNHNY and CDR2 is SVGAGI (reference sequence). The CDR3 sequence: CASSYTSGGYSYNEQFF. CDR3 sequence (DNA): TGTGCCAGCAGTTATACTAGCGGGGGGTACTCCTACAATGAGCAGTTCTTC.

This clonotype was found a few times. The rearrangement joins TRBV14 to TRBJ2-5; 7 bases are a match to TRBD1. The CDR3 is 14 amino acids. Germline CDR1 and CDR2: SGHDN and FVKESK. The V gene end was trimmed by 3 bases and the J gene end by 1 base; junction bases not matched to a gene: 2. CDR3 sequence reads: CASSQDRSQETQYF. Written as DNA, the CDR3 is TGTGCCAGCAGCCAGGACAGGAGCCAAGAGACCCAGTACTTC.

This chain uses TRBV3-1 with TRBJ1-2; D ambiguous. The CDR3 length is 14 residues. Trimming took 4 bases from V and 4 from J, leaving 13 bases between them. CDR1 and CDR2 (germline): LGHDT, YNNKEL (reference sequence). This chain's CDR3 is CASSLNGLRYGYTF. The CDR3 DNA reads as TGTGCCAGCAGCCTCAACGGCCTCCGCTATGGCTACACCTTC.

The chain has TRBV6-5 and TRBJ2-3; 13 bases match TRBD2. The CDR3 loop spans 20 amino acids. CDR1 and CDR2 (germline): MNHEY, SVGAGI. The ends lost 2 bases at V and 0 bases at J; junction bases unmatched: 11. The CDR3 DNA reads TGTGCCAGCAGTTACGGACGGACTAGCGGGGGAGTCACAAGCACAGATACGCAGTATTTT. This encodes CASSYGRTSGGVTSTDTQYF.

The chain links TRBV18 to TRBJ2-5; no reliable D call. With 0 bases removed from V and 3 bases from J, the gap between germline ends came to 11 bases. CDR1 and CDR2 (germline): KGHSH, LQKENI. The CDR3 is made up of 15 amino acids. In DNA form, the CDR3 reads TGTGCCAGCTCACCACCGCAGCCACAAAAAGAGACCCAGTACTTC. Amino acids: CASSPPQPQKETQYF. The whole variable domain, remainder taken from reference TRBV18 and TRBJ2-5, is NAGVMQNPRHLVRRRGQEARLRCSPMKGHSHVYWYRQLPEEGLKFMVYLQKENIIDESGMPKERFSAEFPKEGPSILRIQQVVRGDSAAYFCASSPPQPQKETQYFGPGTRLLVL.

On this clonotype: Given a much more abundant clone one base away, this may be a read error. V usage is TRBV3-1 and J usage is TRBJ2-1, with 8 bases aligning to TRBD2. The CDR3 has 15 amino acids. Trimming removed 5 bases from V and 13 bases from J; junction bases left unmatched: 16. Germline-derived CDR1 and CDR2 are LGHDT and YNNKEL (reference sequence). The CDR3 DNA follows: TGTGCCAGCAGCAATGCGGGGACTAGGTCCGAGACCCAGTTCTTC. Translated: CASSNAGTRSETQFF.

The rearrangement joins TRBV9 to TRBJ2-2; 7 bases agree with TRBD1. V was pared by 4 bases and J by 4 bases, with 7 bases of the junction left unmatched. The CDR3 spans 15 residues. Germline V gives CDR1 SGDLS, CDR2 YYNGEE. CDR3 sequence reads: CASSPPTGTTGELFF. As DNA, the CDR3 is TGTGCCAGCAGCCCCCCGACAGGGACCACCGGGGAGCTGTTTTTT.

V is TRBV6-1 and J is TRBJ1-2; TRBD1 is a possible D gene (6 bases). The V and J ends lost 0 bases and 8 bases respectively, with 13 bases between them. Germline CDR1 is MNHNS and CDR2 is SASEGT. CDR3 length: 14 amino acids. For the CDR3, the DNA is TGTGCCAGCAGTGAAGCAAGCAGGGGTTGGGGCTACACCTTC. Amino acids: CASSEASRGWGYTF.